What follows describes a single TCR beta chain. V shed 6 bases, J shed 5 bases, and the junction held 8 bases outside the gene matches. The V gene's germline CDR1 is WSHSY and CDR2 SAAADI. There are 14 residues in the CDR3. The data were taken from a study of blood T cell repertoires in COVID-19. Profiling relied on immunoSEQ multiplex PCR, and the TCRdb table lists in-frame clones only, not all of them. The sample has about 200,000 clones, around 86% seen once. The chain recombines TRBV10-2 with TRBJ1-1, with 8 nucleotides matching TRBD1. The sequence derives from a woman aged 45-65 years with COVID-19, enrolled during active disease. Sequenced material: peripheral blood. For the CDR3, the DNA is TGCGCCAGCAGCACTCAGGGGGCGAGGACTGAAGCTTTCTTT. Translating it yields CASSTQGARTEAFF.